This T cell receptor (beta chain) was obtained from a study of shared clonotypes between healthy human individuals. This CDR3 has 13 amino acids. Germline V gives CDR1 MDHEN, CDR2 SYDVKM. The authors' processing: ImmunoSEQ only sent back junction sequences with no quality scores, so filtering was done differently. Assay: immunoSEQ multiplex PCR; the TCRdb copy retains only in-frame clones and omits some. V and J calls and clone size are as listed in that table; D and trimming were resolved from the DNA. The sample has 2 million to 2.5 million clones; roughly 90% are singletons. Of note for this clone: As yet, its antigen is unknown.

Study-level findings and limits: Naive CD4 clonotypes overlapped across a handful of donors at approximately 5.5%.

CD4+ cell separation produced CD45RA+ naive and CD45RA-negative memory subsets. The sample comprised naive CD4+ T cells from PBMCs. The sample's subset: CD45RA+ positively selected. The sequence came from a man aged 18 to 30 in good health. Some clones in this sample may be carry-over from other donors' samples. This chain links TRBV28 with TRBJ2-5, with 7 bases matching TRBD2. The J call may be wrong; the DNA end is better matched by TRBJ2-7. The CDR3 sequence is CASSSGGGYEQYF. The CDR3 DNA is TGTGCCAGCAGTTCGGGAGGAGGGTACGAGCAGTACTTC.